These 9 T cell receptor beta chains were sequenced from one sample in a study of Ad26.COV2.S vaccination and SARS-CoV-2 variants. Treatment given: roughly 20 received Ad26.COV2.S at low or high dose, single or two shots; about 5 received placebo; per-sample allocation not given. Day 63 after the first vaccine or placebo injection was the time point for sampling. Libraries were prepared by immunoSEQ multiplex PCR; TCRdb keeps only in-frame clonotypes and omits some of them. Found here are some 480,000 clones, 70% to 90% of them singletons; the top ten hold 9.5% to 15%. The sequencing used peripheral blood, collected in a trial of Ad26.COV2.S vaccine versus placebo. The receptors come from a person aged 18-60 years who received the Ad26.COV2.S COVID-19 vaccine or a placebo.

V usage is TRBV24-1 and J usage is TRBJ2-1; 12 nucleotides line up with TRBD2. V lost 4 bases, J lost 6 bases, and 6 bases stayed unmatched. The CDR3 is made up of 16 amino acids. Germline V lookup: CDR1 KGHDR, CDR2 SFDVKD. The CDR3 nucleotides read TGTGCCACCAGTGACACGGGACTAGCGGGCGGCAATGAGCAGTTCTTC. Protein product: CATSDTGLAGGNEQFF.

The chain carries TRBV30 and TRBJ2-7, with D tentatively TRBD2 (6 bases). CDR1 is GTSNPN and CDR2 is SVGIG in the germline V gene (reference sequence). This CDR3 region has 12 residues. V lost 2 bases and J 4 bases, leaving 9 bases between the germline ends. CDR3: CAWSSGAYEQYF. In DNA, the CDR3 is TGTGCCTGGAGTTCGGGAGCTTACGAGCAGTACTTC.

The J gene is TRBJ2-7, the V gene TRBV11-2; 7 bases match TRBD2. Germline CDR1 SGHAT, CDR2 FQNNGV. J lost 2 bases, V lost 6 bases, and 7 bases had no gene match. This CDR3 is built from 14 residues. CDR3 bases: TGTGCCAGCAGTAAACCGGGACTACCCTACGAGCAGTACTTC. It translates to CASSKPGLPYEQYF.

CDR3 region: CASSISGTATYGYTF. DNA of the CDR3: TGTGCCAGTAGTATATCCGGGACAGCGACTTATGGCTACACCTTC. The chain recombines TRBV19 with TRBJ1-2; 7 bases match TRBD1. Germline CDR1 reads LNHDA; CDR2 reads SQIVND (reference sequence). V gave up 2 bases and J gave up 5 bases; unmatched junction bases: 8. The CDR3 loop spans 15 amino acids.

The V and J genes are TRBV7-9 and TRBJ2-1, with D perhaps TRBD1 (5 bases). CDR1 SEHNR and CDR2 FQNEAQ come from the germline V gene (reference sequence). CDR3 length: 15 amino acids. The ends were cut back, 5 bases at V and 0 bases at J, with 11 bases in the middle. CDR3 in amino acids: CASSIATGSYNEQFF. The CDR3 coding sequence is TGTGCCAGCAGCATTGCCACAGGCTCCTACAATGAGCAGTTCTTC.

The genes are TRBV27 and TRBJ2-7, with D possibly TRBD2 on 6 matching bases. CDR1 MNHEY and CDR2 SMNVEV come from the germline V gene (reference sequence). This CDR3 is built from 14 residues. With 2 bases removed from V and 2 bases from J, the gap between germline ends came to 10 bases. The CDR3 here is CASSLHGGTYEQYF. The CDR3 DNA reads as TGTGCCAGCAGTTTACACGGCGGGACCTACGAGCAGTACTTC.

With respect to this clone: This same CDR3 is encoded by further DNA sequences in the sample. This sequence joins TRBV9 and TRBJ2-5, with D possibly called TRBD1 or TRBD2 (5 bases each). V was pared by 2 bases and J by 1 base, with 6 bases between. Germline lookup yields CDR1 SGDLS and CDR2 YYNGEE. The CDR3 totals 13 residues. The CDR3 sequence: CASSVGPQETQYF. CDR3 coding DNA: TGTGCCAGCAGCGTGGGACCCCAAGAGACCCAGTACTTC. The variable domain in full, completed from reference TRBV9 and TRBJ2-5, reads DSGVTQTPKHLITATGQRVTLRCSPRSGDLSVYWYQQSLDQGLQFLIQYYNGEERAKGNILERFSAQQFPDLHSELNLSSLELGDSALYFCASSVGPQETQYFGPGTRLLVL.

The V and J genes are TRBV19 and TRBJ2-1; D is unresolved. V lost 4 bases and J lost 0, with 10 bases in between. Germline V lookup: CDR1 LNHDA, CDR2 SQIVND (reference sequence). This CDR3 is built from 15 residues. CDR3 loop: CASSKVAFSYNEQFF. The CDR3, as DNA: TGTGCCAGTAGTAAGGTCGCCTTCTCCTACAATGAGCAGTTCTTC.

The chain recombines TRBV11-2 with TRBJ2-3; 14 nucleotides line up with TRBD2. The CDR3 consists of 19 residues. The germline gives CDR1 SGHAT, CDR2 FQNNGV. After removal of 5 bases from V and 0 bases from J, the junction contained 10 bases not matched to a gene. The CDR3 coding sequence is TGTGCCAGCAGCAGTTTGACTAGCGGGAGGGCCGCAAGCACAGATACGCAGTATTTT. It is translated as CASSSLTSGRAASTDTQYF.